This T cell receptor beta chain emerged from a study of cytomegalovirus exposure and HLA in healthy donors. Profiled with immunoSEQ multiplex PCR; TCRdb holds only in-frame clones, not every one. The data show roughly 200,000 clones, around nine tenths seen once. Germline lookup yields CDR1 MRHNA and CDR2 SNTAGT. The length of the CDR3 is 14 residues. The V end was cut by 7 bases, the J end by 0 bases, with 12 bases between. The rearrangement joins TRBV6-4 to TRBJ2-5; D perhaps matches TRBD2 (5 bases). This receptor was obtained from a man aged 25-45 years in good health and CMV-seropositive. The specimen sequenced was PBMCs. CDR3 sequence reads: CASIGSGDQETQYF. The CDR3 region has the DNA TGTGCCAGCATTGGAAGCGGAGACCAAGAGACCCAGTACTTC.